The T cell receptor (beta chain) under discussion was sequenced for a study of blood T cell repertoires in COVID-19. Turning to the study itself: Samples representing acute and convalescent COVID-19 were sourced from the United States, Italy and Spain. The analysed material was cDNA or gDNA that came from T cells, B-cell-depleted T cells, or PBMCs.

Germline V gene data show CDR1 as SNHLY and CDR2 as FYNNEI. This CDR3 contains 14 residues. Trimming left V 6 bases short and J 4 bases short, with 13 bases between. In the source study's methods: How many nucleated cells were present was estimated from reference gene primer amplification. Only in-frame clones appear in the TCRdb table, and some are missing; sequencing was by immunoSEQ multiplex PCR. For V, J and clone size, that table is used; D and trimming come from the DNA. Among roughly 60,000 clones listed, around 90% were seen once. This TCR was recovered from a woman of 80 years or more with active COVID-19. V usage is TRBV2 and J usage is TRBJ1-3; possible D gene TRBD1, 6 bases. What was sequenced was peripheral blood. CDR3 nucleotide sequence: TGTGCCAGCAGGGTGGACAGTTTCGGAAACACCATATATTTT. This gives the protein CASRVDSFGNTIYF.